The 10 T cell receptor beta chains given below trace back to one sample, sequenced in a study of beta chain features in type 1 diabetes. No antigen has been assigned to these receptors. Expressed TCRB transcripts got sequenced, as all isolated RNA was reverse transcribed. Sequenced by immunoSEQ multiplex PCR; TCRdb stores in-frame clones only, minus some. Among 200,000 to 300,000 clones, roughly 22% were seen once, and the ten largest hold less than 0.035%. General observations from the study: Within each of all four CD4+ subsets, Type 1 diabetes patients had TCRB CDR3s that were moderately but significantly shorter.

Material: naive CD4+ T cells from blood. The receptors shown here come from a woman between 35 and 50 years old with type 1 diabetes.

The chain links TRBV9 to TRBJ1-5, with no clear D. The V and J ends lost 1 base and 4 bases respectively, with 6 bases between them. Germline lookup yields CDR1 SGDLS and CDR2 YYNGEE. CDR3 size: 13 residues. The CDR3 DNA sequence: TGTGCCAGCAGCGTAACGGGGAATCAGCCCCAGCATTTT. Translating gives CASSVTGNQPQHF. Full variable domain (rest looked up from reference TRBV9 and TRBJ1-5): DSGVTQTPKHLITATGQRVTLRCSPRSGDLSVYWYQQSLDQGLQFLIQYYNGEERAKGNILERFSAQQFPDLHSELNLSSLELGDSALYFCASSVTGNQPQHFGDGTRLSIL.

The chain has TRBV5-4 and TRBJ1-1; 9 bases are shared with TRBD1. Per germline, CDR1 SGHNT and CDR2 YYREEE (reference sequence). J lost 5 bases, V lost 1 base, and 6 bases had no gene match. The CDR3 spans 15 residues. CDR3 loop: CASSLPGQGRTEAFF. CDR3 sequence (DNA): TGTGCCAGCAGCTTGCCGGGACAGGGAAGGACTGAAGCTTTCTTT.

Of note for this clone: The sample holds other DNA sequences that translate to the same CDR3. The J gene is TRBJ2-7, the V gene TRBV18, with D possibly matching TRBD2 (6 bases). The CDR3 runs 13 residues. CDR1 KGHSH and CDR2 LQKENI come from the germline V gene. Trimming took off 3 bases at V and 2 bases at J, with 8 bases between the two ends. This CDR3 reads CASSPGGPYEQYF. In DNA, the CDR3 is TGTGCCAGCTCACCGGGGGGACCCTACGAGCAGTACTTC.

The rearrangement uses TRBV2 and TRBJ1-1; D may be TRBD1 (5 bases). The CDR3 length is 14 residues. Between the trimmed V and J ends, which lost 6 bases and 0 bases, there was a span of 11 bases. CDR1 and CDR2 (germline): SNHLY, FYNNEI. CDR3 sequence: CASRETVMNTEAFF. In nucleotides, the CDR3 is TGTGCCAGCAGGGAGACAGTAATGAACACTGAAGCTTTCTTT.

This clone was seen a handful of times. The chain combines TRBV9 with TRBJ2-3; a possible D gene is TRBD1 (6 bases). Trimming pared 2 bases from V and 4 bases from J, leaving 11 bases between. In germline, CDR1 is SGDLS, CDR2 YYNGEE. The CDR3 is made up of 14 amino acids. CDR3 sequence: CASSVRGSADTQYF. The CDR3 coding sequence is TGTGCCAGCAGCGTGAGGGGGTCGGCAGATACGCAGTATTTT.

The table lists this clone with a few counts. The chain combines TRBV29-1 with TRBJ2-1; 10 nucleotides line up with TRBD2. The CDR3 covers 14 residues. Germline lookup yields CDR1 SQVTM and CDR2 ANQGSEA. V dropped 3 bases and J dropped 8; count of bases not matched to a gene: 7. CDR3 in DNA: TGCAGCGTTGAGATGCAGCGGGGGGGATATGAGCAGTTCTTC. It translates to CSVEMQRGGYEQFF.

This clone occurred a few times. This rearrangement joins TRBV30 to TRBJ2-7; 9 nucleotides line up with TRBD1. V gave up 6 bases and J gave up 4 bases; unmatched junction bases: 7. The V gene's germline CDR1 is GTSNPN and CDR2 SVGIG (reference sequence). The CDR3 covers 13 residues. CDR3 sequence reads: CACRTGGVYEQYF. The CDR3 nucleotides read TGTGCCTGCAGAACAGGGGGCGTATACGAGCAGTACTTC. Based on the CDR3 plus reference TRBV30 and TRBJ2-7, the full variable domain is SQTIHQWPATLVQPVGSPLSLECTVEGTSNPNLYWYRQAAGRGLQLLFYSVGIGQISSEVPQNLSASRPQDRQFILSSKKLLLSDSGFYLCACRTGGVYEQYFGPGTRLTVT.

The V call is TRBV19, the J call TRBJ1-5, with TRBD1 as a possible D gene (6 bases). Germline V lookup: CDR1 LNHDA, CDR2 SQIVND (reference sequence). The CDR3 totals 13 residues. CDR3 region: CALGGGGGQPQHF. Here the CDR3 DNA reads TGTGCGCTCGGGGGTGGGGGGGGCCAGCCCCAGCATTTT.

There are a few counts of this clone. The gene calls are TRBV19 and TRBJ1-2; no reliable D call. Trimming pared 6 bases from V and 2 bases from J, leaving 13 bases between. Germline loops: CDR1 LNHDA, CDR2 SQIVND (reference sequence). The CDR3 is 14 amino acids. In nucleotides, the CDR3 is TGTGCCAGTAGCCCGGGTACGGAGAACTATGGCTACACCTTC. The encoded protein is CASSPGTENYGYTF.

V usage is TRBV7-9 and J usage is TRBJ2-7; D uncertain. V lost 1 base and J lost 0, with 7 bases in between. The CDR3 is made up of 14 amino acids. CDR1 and CDR2 from the germline V gene are SEHNR and FQNEAQ (reference sequence). The CDR3 loop is CASSLEPSSYEQYF. CDR3 nucleotides: TGTGCCAGCAGCTTAGAGCCGAGCTCCTACGAGCAGTACTTC. The full variable domain, rest sourced from reference TRBV7-9 and TRBJ2-7, is DTGVSQNPRHKITKRGQNVTFRCDPISEHNRLYWYRQTLGQGPEFLTYFQNEAQLEKSRLLSDRFSAERPKGSFSTLEIQRTEQGDSAMYLCASSLEPSSYEQYFGPGTRLTVT.